This T cell receptor (beta chain) came from a study of spatial heterogeneity in lung cancer. V lost 1 base and J 5 bases, leaving 8 bases between the germline ends. From germline, CDR1 is LGHDT and CDR2 YNNKEL (reference sequence). The CDR3 length is 13 residues. Via MiXCR, TCRdb re-called the 5' RACE reads, giving one row per CDR3 protein. Seen here are 50,000 or so distinct CDR3 sequences, about an eighth observed once, and the top ten hold approximately 42%. As for time point: sample taken at primary tumor resection. Unsorted whole RNA from tumor, nontumor lung or frozen PBMC underwent sequencing. In its sample, this clonotype was seen many times.

The source is a female donor with early-stage non-small cell lung cancer. The input for sequencing was PBMCs, taken at surgery. The V gene is TRBV3-1, the J gene TRBJ1-2; unclear D gene. CDR3 amino acids: CASSQAGKYGYTF. The CDR3 region has the DNA TGTGCCAGCAGCCAAGCGGGGAAGTATGGCTACACCTTC.